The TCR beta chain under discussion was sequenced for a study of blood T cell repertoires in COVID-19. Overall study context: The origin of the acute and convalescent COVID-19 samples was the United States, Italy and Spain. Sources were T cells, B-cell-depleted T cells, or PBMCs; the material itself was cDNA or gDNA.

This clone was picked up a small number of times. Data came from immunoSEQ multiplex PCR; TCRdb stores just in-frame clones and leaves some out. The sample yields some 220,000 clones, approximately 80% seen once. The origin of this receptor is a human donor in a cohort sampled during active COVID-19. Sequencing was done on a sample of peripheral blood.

The DNA for the CDR3 is TGTGCCAGCAGCTTATATGGCAGGGGATCCTACGAGCAGTACTTC. Translated, it gives CASSLYGRGSYEQYF. This chain links TRBV7-2 with TRBJ2-7; TRBD1 might be the D (6 bases). The CDR3 runs 15 residues. Germline-derived CDR1 and CDR2 are SGHTA and FQGNSA. V lost 2 bases, J lost 1 base, and 12 bases lay in between.